A selection of T cell receptor beta chains follows, all from one sample in a study of cytomegalovirus exposure and HLA in healthy donors. TCRdb's copy holds only in-frame clones and misses some; the assay was immunoSEQ multiplex PCR. The sample lists 120,000 to 150,000 clones, roughly 80% seen once, with roughly 4% in the top ten. The sample comprised PBMCs. These receptors all stem from a woman between 40 and 55 years old in good health and CMV-seropositive. Each CDR3 is given without its conserved first and last residue.

V gene	CDR3 protein
TRBV21-1	ASSKRAQGTSGSPGTGELF
TRBV5-1	ASSLGGSGSMYEQY
TRBV4-3	ASSQAPAGIIDTQY
TRBV5-4	TSSLGGRTGKDSYEQY
TRBV5-1	ASSLEGSGVYNEQF
TRBV27	ASGDRNNQPQH
TRBV29-1	SVAIAGYQETQY
TRBV2	ASADRAGTGELF
TRBV7-8	ASSSIRGSSNQPQH
TRBV5-6	ASSSMDRWDTGELF
TRBV27	ASSLTGDGELF
TRBV7-6	ASSLATGGQETQY
TRBV29-1	SVEVLTGSRATEAF
TRBV29-1	SEGRQAIPDTQY